Listed below are T cell receptor beta chains from one sample, sequenced in a study of neoadjuvant anti-PD-1 for oral cavity cancer. TCRdb's copy holds only in-frame clones and misses some; the assay was immunoSEQ multiplex PCR. The sample includes about 16,000 clones, around 72% seen only once; the top ten take approximately 2.6%. The material was PBMCs, obtained before nivolumab (anti-PD-1) treatment. All receptors come from a person between 40 and 85 years old with oral cavity squamous cell carcinoma. Each CDR3 is given with its conserved first and last residue. D genes are given only for firm matches. Some rows have no size entry. The others give once, few or many, or a class for an expanded clone.

V	D	size	J	DNA	CDR3
TRBV19	.	.	TRBJ2-2	TGTGCCACCTCTGGGAGGACGAACACCGGGGAGCTGTTTTTT	CATSGRTNTGELFF
TRBV27	.	few	TRBJ1-2	TGTGCCAGCATGACGGGGGCGGGAGGCTACACCTTC	CASMTGAGGYTF
TRBV25-1	TRBD2	.	TRBJ2-2	TGTGCCAGCAAGCGGGGCGGGGTTGACACCGGGGAGCTGTTTTTT	CASKRGGVDTGELFF
TRBV6-1	TRBD1	.	TRBJ1-1	TGTGCCAGCAGACCCTTCAGGGGGGTGAACACTGAAGCTTTCTTT	CASRPFRGVNTEAFF
TRBV11-2	.	few	TRBJ1-6	TGTGCCAGCAGCCGGGACACTAGCCCCTCACCCCTCCACTTT	CASSRDTSPSPLHF
TRBV25-1	TRBD2	once	TRBJ2-5	TGTGCCAGCAGTGAATTTGGGGCGGGGGAAGAGACCCAGTACTTC	CASSEFGAGEETQYF
TRBV11-2	.	.	TRBJ1-5	TGTGCCAGCAGCATGACAGATAGCAATCAGCCCCAGCATTTT	CASSMTDSNQPQHF
TRBV10-3	.	.	TRBJ2-1	TGTGCCATCAGCCTTCAAGGCGGGGACAGAGCCTACAATGAGCAGTTCTTC	CAISLQGGDRAYNEQFF
TRBV4-1	.	once	TRBJ1-1	TGCGCCAGCAGCGAACAGAGTTGGACTGAAGCTTTCTTT	CASSEQSWTEAFF
TRBV20-1	.	.	TRBJ2-7	TGCAGTGCTCCACAGAACTACGAGCAGTACTTC	CSAPQNYEQYF
TRBV6-5	TRBD1	.	TRBJ1-2	TGTGCCAGCAGTCAGGGGGATGGCTACACCTTC	CASSQGDGYTF
TRBV2	.	.	TRBJ2-7	TGTGCCAGCAGCCCCTGGACGGGGCGATCCTACGAGCAGTACTTC	CASSPWTGRSYEQYF
TRBV29-1	.	.	TRBJ2-3	TGCAGCGTTGAAGAGGGTCCAGATACGCAGTATTTT	CSVEEGPDTQYF
TRBV20-1	.	few	TRBJ1-2	TGCAGTGGGGGCTACGGTTTGGGCTACACCTTC	CSGGYGLGYTF
TRBV27	.	once	TRBJ2-2	TGTGCCAGCACTCGGACGGGACTGGCGAACACCGGGGAGCTGTTTTTT	CASTRTGLANTGELFF
TRBV4-1	TRBD2	.	TRBJ2-5	TGCGCCAGCAGCCAAGTAGCCCTAGCGGGGGGGGAGACCCAGTACTTC	CASSQVALAGGETQYF
TRBV7-9	.	.	TRBJ1-4	TGTGCCAGCCAACAAGGAACAACTAATGAAAAACTGTTTTTT	CASQQGTTNEKLFF
TRBV7-3	TRBD1	.	TRBJ1-5	TGTGCCAGCAGCTCCAGCCGGACAGGGTACAATCAGCCCCAGCATTTT	CASSSSRTGYNQPQHF
TRBV18	.	.	TRBJ1-6	TGTGCCAGCTCACCAGACCTGCGAGGTAATTCACCCCTCCACTTT	CASSPDLRGNSPLHF
TRBV7-9	.	.	TRBJ2-5	TGTGCCAGCAGCTTACTGAGGACTCAAGAGACCCAGTACTTC	CASSLLRTQETQYF
TRBV2	.	.	TRBJ1-5	TGTGCCAGCAAGGGGGGTCGGCAGTCAAATCAGCCCCAGCATTTT	CASKGGRQSNQPQHF
TRBV4-1	.	.	TRBJ1-1	TGCGCCAGCAGCTTAAGGGGGGCGGGAAACACTGAAGCTTTCTTT	CASSLRGAGNTEAFF
TRBV27	.	.	TRBJ2-3	TGTGCCAGCAGTTCACTAGGGGGCACAGATACGCAGTATTTT	CASSSLGGTDTQYF
TRBV27	TRBD1	few	TRBJ1-3	TGTGCCAGCAGTCCATGGACAGGGACTCTATCTGGAAACACCATATATTTT	CASSPWTGTLSGNTIYF
TRBV5-1	.	.	TRBJ1-1	TGCGCCAGCAGCTTTTTATTTCCCCATGCGCTTCATCGGAGAAGGGCGTACACTGAAGCTTTCTTT	CASSFLFPHALHRRRAYTEAFF
TRBV18	.	.	TRBJ2-2	TGTGCCAGCTCTAACACCGGGGAGCTGTTTTTT	CASSNTGELFF
TRBV6-1	TRBD1	.	TRBJ2-7	TGTGCCAGCAGCCGGGACAGATCCTACGAGCAGTACTTC	CASSRDRSYEQYF
TRBV7-7	.	.	TRBJ1-6	TGTGCTAGCAGCTCGGGACCAAATTCACCCCTCCACTTT	CASSSGPNSPLHF
TRBV13	TRBD2	.	TRBJ2-4	TGTGCCAGCAGCGAACCTAGCGGCCTGGGCAACATTCAGTACTTC	CASSEPSGLGNIQYF
TRBV5-1	.	.	TRBJ2-4	TGCGCCAGCAGCTTGAGGGGCGCCAAAAACATTCAGTACTTC	CASSLRGAKNIQYF
TRBV18	.	.	TRBJ1-5	TGTGCCAGCTCCCTGGGCCAAAGCAATCAGCCCCAGCATTTT	CASSLGQSNQPQHF
TRBV6-1	.	once	TRBJ1-2	TGTGCCAGCAGTGGTTCGAGGGTTTTCAGTTATGGCTACACCTTC	CASSGSRVFSYGYTF
TRBV10-3	.	.	TRBJ1-1	TGTGCCATCAGTGGGACGGTGAACACTGAAGCTTTCTTT	CAISGTVNTEAFF
TRBV6-5	.	.	TRBJ1-3	TGTGCCAGCAGTTACGACTCCCTCTCTGGAAACACCATATATTTT	CASSYDSLSGNTIYF
TRBV7-3	TRBD2	.	TRBJ2-5	TGTGCCAGCAGCTCCACTAGCGAAGAGACCCAGTACTTC	CASSSTSEETQYF
TRBV28	.	few	TRBJ1-5	TGTGCCAGCAGTTTTTTCTCGTTACGGTATAGCAATCAGCCCCAGCATTTT	CASSFFSLRYSNQPQHF
TRBV28	.	.	TRBJ1-2	TGTGCCAGCAGTTTAACAATTGGCGGCTACACCTTC	CASSLTIGGYTF
TRBV13	.	.	TRBJ2-2	TGTGCCAGCAGCTTATTAGGCACCGGGGAGCTGTTTTTT	CASSLLGTGELFF
TRBV19	.	few	TRBJ1-1	TGTGCCAGCAATGACTTGGTCACTGAAGCTTTCTTT	CASNDLVTEAFF
TRBV19	TRBD1	few	TRBJ2-1	TGTGCCAGTAGTTTCGGGACAGGGAACAATGAGCAGTTCTTC	CASSFGTGNNEQFF
TRBV11-2	.	.	TRBJ1-5	TGTGCCAGCAGCACTTATATGGCAGGGCAGCCCCAGCATTTT	CASSTYMAGQPQHF
TRBV7-8	.	.	TRBJ1-5	TGTGCCAGCAGCCCCGGGACCGCTAGCAATCAGCCCCAGCATTTT	CASSPGTASNQPQHF
TRBV2	.	.	TRBJ1-5	TGTGCCAGCAGTAACCGGGGCGGGCCCCAGCATTTT	CASSNRGGPQHF
TRBV30	.	.	TRBJ1-1	TGTGCCTGGAGAGCACAGGGTTCGGGGACTGAAGCTTTCTTT	CAWRAQGSGTEAFF
TRBV7-6	.	once	TRBJ1-3	TGTGCCAGCAGCTTAGCGGCAGGGACCTCTGGAAACACCATATATTTT	CASSLAAGTSGNTIYF